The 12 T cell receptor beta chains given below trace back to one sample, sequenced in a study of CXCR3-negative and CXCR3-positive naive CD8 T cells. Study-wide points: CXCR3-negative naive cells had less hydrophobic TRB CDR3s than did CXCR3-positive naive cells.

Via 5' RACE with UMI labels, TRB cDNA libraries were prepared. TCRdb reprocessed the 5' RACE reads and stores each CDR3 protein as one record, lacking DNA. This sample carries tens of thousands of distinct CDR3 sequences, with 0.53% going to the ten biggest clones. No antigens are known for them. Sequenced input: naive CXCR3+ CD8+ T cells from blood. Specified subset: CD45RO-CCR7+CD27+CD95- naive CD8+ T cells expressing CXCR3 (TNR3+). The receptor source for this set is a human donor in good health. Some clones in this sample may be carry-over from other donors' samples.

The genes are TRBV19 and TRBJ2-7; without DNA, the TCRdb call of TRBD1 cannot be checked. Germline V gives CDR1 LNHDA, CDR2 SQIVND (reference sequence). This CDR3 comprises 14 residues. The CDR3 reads CASSEDTGTYEQYF.

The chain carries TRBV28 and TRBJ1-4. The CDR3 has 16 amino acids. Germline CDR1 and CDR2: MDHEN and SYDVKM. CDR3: CASSLALGEADEKLFF. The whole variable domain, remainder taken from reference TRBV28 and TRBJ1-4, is DVKVTQSSRYLVKRTGEKVFLECVQDMDHENMFWYRQDPGLGLRLIYFSYDVKMKEKGDIPEGYSVSREKKERFSLILESASTNQTSMYLCASSLALGEADEKLFFGSGTQLSVL.

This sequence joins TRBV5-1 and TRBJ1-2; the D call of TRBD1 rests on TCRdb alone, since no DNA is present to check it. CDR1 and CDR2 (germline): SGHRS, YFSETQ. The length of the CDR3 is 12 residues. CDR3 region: CASRTGAYGYTF.

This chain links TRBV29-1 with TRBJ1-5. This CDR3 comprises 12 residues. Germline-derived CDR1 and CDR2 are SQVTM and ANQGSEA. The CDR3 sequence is CSGRAVGQPQHF.

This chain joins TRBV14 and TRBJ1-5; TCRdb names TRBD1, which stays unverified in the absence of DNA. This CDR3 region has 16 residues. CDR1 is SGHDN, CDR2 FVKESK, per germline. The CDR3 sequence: CASSQGQSIANEPQHF. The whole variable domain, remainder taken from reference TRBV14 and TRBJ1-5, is EAGVTQFPSHSVIEKGQTVTLRCDPISGHDNLYWYRRVMGKEIKFLLHFVKESKQDESGMPNNRFLAERTGGTYSTLKVQPAELEDSGVYFCASSQGQSIANEPQHFGDGTRLSIL.

The CDR3 reads CASSLRNSPLHF. V and J are TRBV12-3 or TRBV12-4 and TRBJ1-6. The CDR3 has 12 residues.

The CDR3 loop is CSARDRDRIIQPQHF. The chain carries TRBV20-1 and TRBJ1-5; without DNA, the TCRdb call of TRBD1 cannot be checked. Germline V CDR1 and CDR2: DFQATT, SNEGSKA (reference sequence). The CDR3 is 15 residues long.

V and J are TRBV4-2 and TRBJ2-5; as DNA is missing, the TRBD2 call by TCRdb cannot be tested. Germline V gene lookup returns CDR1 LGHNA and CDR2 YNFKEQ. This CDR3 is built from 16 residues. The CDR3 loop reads CASSQVASDFGETQYF.

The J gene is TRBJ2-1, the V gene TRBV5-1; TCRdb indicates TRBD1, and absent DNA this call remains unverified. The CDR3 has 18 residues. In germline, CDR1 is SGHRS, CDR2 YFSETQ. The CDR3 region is CASSLIRGTGSIYNEQFF.

CDR3 in amino acids: CSVGSPWTGGSEQYF. The rearrangement links TRBV29-1 to TRBJ2-7; TCRdb designates TRBD1, a call that cannot be tested without DNA. The CDR3 has 15 amino acids. Germline values: CDR1 SQVTM, CDR2 ANQGSEA.

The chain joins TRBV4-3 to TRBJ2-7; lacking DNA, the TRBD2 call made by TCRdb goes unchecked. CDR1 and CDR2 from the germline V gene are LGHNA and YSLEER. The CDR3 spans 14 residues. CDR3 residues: CASSPGGGNYEQYF.

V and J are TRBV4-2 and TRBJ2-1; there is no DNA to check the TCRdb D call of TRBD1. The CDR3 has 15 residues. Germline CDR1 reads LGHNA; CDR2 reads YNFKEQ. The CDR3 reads CASSQDRTTYNEQFF.